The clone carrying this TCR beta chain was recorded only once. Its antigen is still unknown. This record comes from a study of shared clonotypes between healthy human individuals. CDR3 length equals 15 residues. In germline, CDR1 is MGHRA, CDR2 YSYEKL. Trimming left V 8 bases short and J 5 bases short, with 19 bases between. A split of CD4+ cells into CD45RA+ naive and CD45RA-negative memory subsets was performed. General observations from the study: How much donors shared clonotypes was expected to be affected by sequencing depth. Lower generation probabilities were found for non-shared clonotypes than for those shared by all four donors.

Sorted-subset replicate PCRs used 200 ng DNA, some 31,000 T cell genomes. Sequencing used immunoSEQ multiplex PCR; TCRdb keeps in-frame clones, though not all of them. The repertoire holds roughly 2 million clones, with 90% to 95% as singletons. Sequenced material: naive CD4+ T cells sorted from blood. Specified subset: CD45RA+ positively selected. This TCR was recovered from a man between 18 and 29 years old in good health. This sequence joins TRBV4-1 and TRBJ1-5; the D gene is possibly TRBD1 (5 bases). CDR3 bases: TGCGCCAGCTCCAAAGGTGACAGAGACTATCAGCCCCAGCATTTT. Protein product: CASSKGDRDYQPQHF.